The clone carrying this TCR beta chain has a single count. Its antigen remains unidentified. Germline CDR1 reads MNHEY; CDR2 reads SVGAGI. The CDR3 contains 11 residues. The ends were cut back, 8 bases at V and 8 bases at J, with 12 bases in the middle. This sample was included in a study of T cell responses to AZD1222 COVID-19 vaccine. Study background: Investigators merged groups given second doses at roughly 4 or roughly 12 weeks.

Assay: immunoSEQ multiplex PCR; the TCRdb copy retains only in-frame clones and omits some. Counted here are 100,000 to 150,000 clones, roughly 86% occurring once; the ten biggest clones make up 10%. Study results and caveats: Repertoire sampling was restricted to post-peak T cell response timepoints. Females made up more of the donors, who were largely white British, and clonal diversity may have come out too low. Nearly half of unique spike-specific TCRs reportedly avoided B.1.351 and B.1.1.7 mutated regions.

This rearrangement joins TRBV6-5 to TRBJ1-2; TRBD1 is a possible D gene (6 bases). The specimen comprised peripheral blood, sampled on day 0 of AZD1222 vaccination. The sequence derives from an adult in good health. The chain's CDR3 is CASDGGQGYTF. The CDR3 region has the DNA TGTGCCAGCGATGGGGGGCAGGGCTACACCTTC.